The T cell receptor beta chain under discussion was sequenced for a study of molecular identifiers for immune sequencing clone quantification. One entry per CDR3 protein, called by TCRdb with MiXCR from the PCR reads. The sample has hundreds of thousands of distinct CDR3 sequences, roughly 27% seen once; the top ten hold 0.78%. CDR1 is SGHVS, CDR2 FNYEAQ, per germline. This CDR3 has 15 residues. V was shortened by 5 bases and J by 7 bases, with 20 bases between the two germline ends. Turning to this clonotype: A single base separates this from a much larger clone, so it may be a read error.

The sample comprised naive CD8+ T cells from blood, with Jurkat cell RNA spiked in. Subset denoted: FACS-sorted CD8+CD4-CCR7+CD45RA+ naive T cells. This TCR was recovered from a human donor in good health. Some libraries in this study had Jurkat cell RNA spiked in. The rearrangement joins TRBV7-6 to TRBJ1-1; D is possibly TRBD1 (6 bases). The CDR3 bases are TGTGCCAGCAGCCCTCCCAGGGGTCCTCCTGATGAAGCTTTCTTT. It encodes CASSPPRGPPDEAFF.